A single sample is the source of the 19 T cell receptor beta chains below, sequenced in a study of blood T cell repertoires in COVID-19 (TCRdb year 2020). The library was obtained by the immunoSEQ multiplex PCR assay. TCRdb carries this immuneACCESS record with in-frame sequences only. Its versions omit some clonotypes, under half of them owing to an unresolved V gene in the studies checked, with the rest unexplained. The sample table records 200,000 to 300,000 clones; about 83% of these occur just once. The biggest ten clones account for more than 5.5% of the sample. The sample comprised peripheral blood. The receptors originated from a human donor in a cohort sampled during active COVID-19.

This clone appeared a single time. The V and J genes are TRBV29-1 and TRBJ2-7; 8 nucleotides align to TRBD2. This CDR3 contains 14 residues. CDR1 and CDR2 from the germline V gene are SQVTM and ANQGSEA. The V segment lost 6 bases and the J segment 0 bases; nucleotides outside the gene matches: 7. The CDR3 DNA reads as TGCAGCGTCCTAGCGGGTGGGAGCTCCTACGAGCAGTACTTC. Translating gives CSVLAGGSSYEQYF.

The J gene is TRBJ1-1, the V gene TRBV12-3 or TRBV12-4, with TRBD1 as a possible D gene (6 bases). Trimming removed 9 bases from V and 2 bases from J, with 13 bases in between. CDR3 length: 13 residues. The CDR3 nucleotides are TGTGCCAGTGGGGGGGGCGCCAACACTGAAGCTTTCTTT. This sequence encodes CASGGGANTEAFF.

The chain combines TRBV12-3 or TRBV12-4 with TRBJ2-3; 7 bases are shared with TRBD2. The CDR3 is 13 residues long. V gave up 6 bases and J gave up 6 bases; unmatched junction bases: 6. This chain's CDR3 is CASSPSLADTQYF. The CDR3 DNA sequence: TGTGCCAGCAGCCCCTCACTAGCGGATACGCAGTATTTT.

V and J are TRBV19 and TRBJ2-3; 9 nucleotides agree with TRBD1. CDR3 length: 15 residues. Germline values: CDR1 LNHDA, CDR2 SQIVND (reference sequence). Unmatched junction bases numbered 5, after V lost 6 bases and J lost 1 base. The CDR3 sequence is CASRRTGAGTDTQYF. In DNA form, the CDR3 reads TGTGCCAGTAGGAGGACAGGGGCCGGCACAGATACGCAGTATTTT.

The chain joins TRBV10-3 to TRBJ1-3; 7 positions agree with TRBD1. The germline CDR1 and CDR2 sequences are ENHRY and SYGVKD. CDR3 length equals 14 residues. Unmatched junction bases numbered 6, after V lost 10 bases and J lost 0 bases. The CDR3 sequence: CASGQASSGNTIYF. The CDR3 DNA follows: TGTGCCAGCGGACAGGCGAGCTCTGGAAACACCATATATTTT.

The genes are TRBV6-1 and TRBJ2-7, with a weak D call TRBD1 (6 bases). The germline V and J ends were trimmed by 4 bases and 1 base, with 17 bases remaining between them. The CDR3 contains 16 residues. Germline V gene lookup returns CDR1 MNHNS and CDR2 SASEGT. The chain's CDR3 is CASSGDTPAASYEQYF. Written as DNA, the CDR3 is TGTGCCAGCAGTGGGGACACCCCCGCGGCATCCTACGAGCAGTACTTC.

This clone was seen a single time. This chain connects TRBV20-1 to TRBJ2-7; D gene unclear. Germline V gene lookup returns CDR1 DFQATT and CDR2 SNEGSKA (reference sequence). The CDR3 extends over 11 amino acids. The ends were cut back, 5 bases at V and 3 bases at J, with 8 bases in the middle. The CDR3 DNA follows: TGCAGTGCTCCCTATTACTACGAGCAGTACTTC. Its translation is CSAPYYYEQYF.

CDR3 amino acids: CASKEQGVTGNTIYF. As DNA, the CDR3 is TGTGCCAGCAAGGAACAGGGTGTGACTGGAAACACCATATATTTT. The V call is TRBV2, the J call TRBJ1-3; D might be TRBD1 (6 bases). Trimming removed 7 bases at V and 2 bases at J, with 15 bases between. Germline V gene data show CDR1 as SNHLY and CDR2 as FYNNEI. The CDR3 totals 15 residues.

CDR3 loop: CSANEQQGHPYEQYF. CDR3 nucleotides: TGCAGTGCTAATGAACAACAGGGCCACCCCTACGAGCAGTACTTC. This chain uses TRBV20-1 with TRBJ2-7; D perhaps matches TRBD1 (6 bases). The CDR3 spans 15 residues. The V and J ends lost 4 bases and 2 bases respectively, with 18 bases between them. Germline CDR1 DFQATT, CDR2 SNEGSKA (reference sequence).

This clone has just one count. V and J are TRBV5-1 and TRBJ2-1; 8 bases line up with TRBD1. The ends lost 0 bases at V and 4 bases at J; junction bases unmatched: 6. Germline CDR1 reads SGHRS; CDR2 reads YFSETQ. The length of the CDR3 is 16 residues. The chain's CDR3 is CASSLATGAGYNEQFF. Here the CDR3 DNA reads TGCGCCAGCAGCTTGGCGACAGGGGCGGGATACAATGAGCAGTTCTTC. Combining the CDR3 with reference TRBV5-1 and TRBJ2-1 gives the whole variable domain KAGVTQTPRYLIKTRGQQVTLSCSPISGHRSVSWYQQTPGQGLQFLFEYFSETQRNKGNFPGRFSGRQFSNSRSEMNVSTLELGDSALYLCASSLATGAGYNEQFFGPGTRLTVL.

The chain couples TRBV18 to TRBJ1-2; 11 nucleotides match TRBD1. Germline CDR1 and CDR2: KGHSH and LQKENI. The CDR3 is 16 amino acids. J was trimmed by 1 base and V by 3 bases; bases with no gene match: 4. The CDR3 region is CASSPGTGGDNYGYTF. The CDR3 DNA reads TGTGCCAGCTCACCGGGGACAGGGGGTGATAACTATGGCTACACCTTC. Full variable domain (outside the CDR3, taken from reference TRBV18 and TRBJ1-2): NAGVMQNPRHLVRRRGQEARLRCSPMKGHSHVYWYRQLPEEGLKFMVYLQKENIIDESGMPKERFSAEFPKEGPSILRIQQVVRGDSAAYFCASSPGTGGDNYGYTFGSGTRLTVV.

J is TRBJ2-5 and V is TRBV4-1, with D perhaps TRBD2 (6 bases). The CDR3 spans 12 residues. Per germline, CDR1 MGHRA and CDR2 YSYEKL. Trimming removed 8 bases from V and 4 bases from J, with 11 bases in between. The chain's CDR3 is CASGGVRETQYF. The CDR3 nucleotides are TGCGCCAGCGGAGGGGTTCGAGAGACCCAGTACTTC.

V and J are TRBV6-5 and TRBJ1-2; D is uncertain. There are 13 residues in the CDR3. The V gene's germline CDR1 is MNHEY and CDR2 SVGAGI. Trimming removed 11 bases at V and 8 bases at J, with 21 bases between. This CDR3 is CASASDQSLGYTF. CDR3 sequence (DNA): TGTGCCTCTGCCAGCGACCAGTCCTTGGGCTACACCTTC.

The CDR3 spells CASSSGVPKTGWRTYEQYF. CDR3 nucleotide sequence: TGCGCCAGCAGCTCAGGAGTCCCGAAGACAGGCTGGAGGACCTACGAGCAGTACTTC. The rearrangement links TRBV5-1 to TRBJ2-7, with D tentatively TRBD1 (6 bases). The CDR3 runs to 19 residues. The germline gives CDR1 SGHRS, CDR2 YFSETQ. The V and J ends lost 3 bases and 2 bases respectively, with 27 bases between them.

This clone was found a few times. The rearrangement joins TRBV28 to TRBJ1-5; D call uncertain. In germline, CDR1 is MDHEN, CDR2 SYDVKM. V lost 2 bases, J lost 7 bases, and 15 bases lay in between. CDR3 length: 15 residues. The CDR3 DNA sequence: TGTGCCAGCAGTTTAGATACGGGGTCCGGCCAGCCCCAGCATTTT. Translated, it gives CASSLDTGSGQPQHF.

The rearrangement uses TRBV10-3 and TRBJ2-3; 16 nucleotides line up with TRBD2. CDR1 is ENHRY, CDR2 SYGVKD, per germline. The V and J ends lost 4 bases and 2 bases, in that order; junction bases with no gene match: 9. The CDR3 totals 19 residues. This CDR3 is CAISAAGTSGRVNTDTQYF. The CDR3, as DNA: TGTGCCATCAGTGCCGCCGGGACTAGCGGGAGGGTAAACACAGATACGCAGTATTTT.

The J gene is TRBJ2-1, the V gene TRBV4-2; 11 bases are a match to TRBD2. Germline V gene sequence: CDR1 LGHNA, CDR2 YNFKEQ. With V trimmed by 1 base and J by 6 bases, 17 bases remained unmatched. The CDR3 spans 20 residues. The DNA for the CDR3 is TGTGCCAGCAGCCAAGCGCCTCGGACTAGCGGGTCACCTAGAGGCAATGAGCAGTTCTTC. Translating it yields CASSQAPRTSGSPRGNEQFF.

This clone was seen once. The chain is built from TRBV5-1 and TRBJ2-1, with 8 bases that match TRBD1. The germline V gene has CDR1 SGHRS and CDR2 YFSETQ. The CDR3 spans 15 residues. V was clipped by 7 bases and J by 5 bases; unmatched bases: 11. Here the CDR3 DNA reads TGCGCCAGCGGGCGGACAGGGTGGAATGACAATGAGCAGTTCTTC. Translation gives CASGRTGWNDNEQFF.

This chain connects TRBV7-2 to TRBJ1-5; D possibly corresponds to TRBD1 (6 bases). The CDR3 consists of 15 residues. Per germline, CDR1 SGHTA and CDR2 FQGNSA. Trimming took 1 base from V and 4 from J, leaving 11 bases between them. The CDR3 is CASSLGAGENQPQHF. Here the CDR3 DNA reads TGTGCCAGCAGCTTAGGGGCAGGGGAAAATCAGCCCCAGCATTTT. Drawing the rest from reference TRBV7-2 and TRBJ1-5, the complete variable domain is GAGVSQSPSNKVTEKGKDVELRCDPISGHTALYWYRQSLGQGLEFLIYFQGNSAPDKSGLPSDRFSAERTGGSVSTLTIQRTQQEDSAVYLCASSLGAGENQPQHFGDGTRLSIL.